The subject of this entry is one TCR beta chain. In the source study's methods: Reference gene primers were amplified, and this amplification served to estimate nucleated cell counts. Generated by immunoSEQ multiplex PCR, the TCRdb table keeps only in-frame clones and is missing some. The DNA gave D and trimming, while V, J and clone size come from that table. The table includes some 200,000 clones, roughly 84% detected once. These data belong to a study of blood T cell repertoires in COVID-19. Study-wide context: COVID-19 samples, acute and convalescent, were from the United States, Italy and Spain. T cells, B-cell-depleted T cells, or PBMCs provided the cDNA or gDNA that served as material.

This CDR3 has 13 residues. In germline, CDR1 is MDHEN, CDR2 SYDVKM. V and J are TRBV28 and TRBJ1-4, with D possibly matching TRBD1 (5 bases). This TCR was recovered from a woman under 40 who had recovered from COVID-19. The sequencing sample was made of peripheral blood. The CDR3 DNA follows: TGTTCCACAGCTAAGGGGTCTAATGAAAAACTGTTTTTT. It encodes CSTAKGSNEKLFF.